The subject of this entry is one TCR beta chain. Antigen unknown. The germline V and J ends were trimmed by 3 bases and 7 bases, with 14 bases remaining between them. CDR3 size: 14 residues. The germline V gene has CDR1 SGHRS and CDR2 YFSETQ. Time point noted: cycle 4 day 1 (C4D1), after six to seven weeks of nivolumab. Exposure to brentuximab vedotin varied, and each patient had relapsed following autologous stem cell transplantation. Using magnetic negative selection, the CD4+ T cells were separated out of thawed PBMCs. This entry comes from a study of PD-1 blockade in classical Hodgkin lymphoma. General observations from the study: Significant TCR diversity gains by C4D1 occurred in CD4+ but not CD8+ cells. Underlying causes for the observed repertoire differences were not defined, possibly disease activity or prior therapy.

The protocol was immunoSEQ multiplex PCR, while the TCRdb copy is restricted to in-frame clones and leaves out a portion. The sample holds around 29,000 clones, about 82% seen once. The source is a human donor with classical Hodgkin lymphoma. This sample comprised CD4+ T cells from blood, obtained before the fourth cycle of nivolumab. V is TRBV5-1 and J is TRBJ1-5, with a weak D call TRBD1 (5 bases). CDR3 sequence: CASSYDSNVQPQHF. CDR3 DNA: TGCGCCAGCAGCTACGACAGTAATGTACAGCCCCAGCATTTT.